This T cell receptor beta chain was found in a study of blood T cell repertoires in COVID-19. About the study: Samples came from the United States, Italy and Spain, spanning acute and convalescent COVID-19. The analysed material was cDNA or gDNA that came from T cells, B-cell-depleted T cells, or PBMCs.

Original analysis: Counts of nucleated cells, estimated from reference gene primer amplification, were obtained. Profiled with immunoSEQ multiplex PCR; TCRdb holds only in-frame clones, not every one. V and J calls plus clone size are reproduced from that table; the DNA served to infer D and trimming. The data hold approximately 300,000 clones, with roughly 87% observed a single time. The CDR3 covers 13 residues. Trimming shortened V by 8 bases and J by 0 bases, and 8 bases separated the two germline ends. Germline values: CDR1 SGHAT, CDR2 FQDESV (reference sequence). The origin of this receptor is a woman between 50 and 59 years old who had recovered from COVID-19. The specimen sequenced was peripheral blood. The rearrangement uses TRBV11-1 and TRBJ2-4; D is uncertain. CDR3 residues: CASSATAKNIQYF. CDR3 nucleotides: TGTGCCAGCTCTGCTACAGCCAAAAACATTCAGTACTTC. Variable domain in full (rest from reference TRBV11-1 and TRBJ2-4): EAEVAQSPRYKITEKSQAVAFWCDPISGHATLYWYRQILGQGPELLVQFQDESVVDDSQLPKDRFSAERLKGVDSTLKIQPAELGDSAMYLCASSATAKNIQYFGAGTRLSVL.